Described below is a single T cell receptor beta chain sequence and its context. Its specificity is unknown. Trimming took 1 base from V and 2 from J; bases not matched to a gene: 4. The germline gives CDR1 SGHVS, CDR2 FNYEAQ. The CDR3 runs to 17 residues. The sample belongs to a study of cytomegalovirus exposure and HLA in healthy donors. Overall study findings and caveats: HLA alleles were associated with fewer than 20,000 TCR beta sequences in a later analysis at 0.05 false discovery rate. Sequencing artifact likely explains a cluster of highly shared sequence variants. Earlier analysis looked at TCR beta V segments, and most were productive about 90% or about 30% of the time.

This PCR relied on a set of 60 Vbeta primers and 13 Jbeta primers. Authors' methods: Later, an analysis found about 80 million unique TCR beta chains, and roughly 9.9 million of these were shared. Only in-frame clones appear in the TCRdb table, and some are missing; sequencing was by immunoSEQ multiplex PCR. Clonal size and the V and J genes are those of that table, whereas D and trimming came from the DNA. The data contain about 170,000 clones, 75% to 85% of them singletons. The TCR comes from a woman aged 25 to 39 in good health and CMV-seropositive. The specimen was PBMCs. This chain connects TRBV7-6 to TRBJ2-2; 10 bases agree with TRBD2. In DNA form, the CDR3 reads TGTGCCAGCAGCTTAGATTCTAGCGGGGGCAACACCGGGGAGCTGTTTTTT. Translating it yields CASSLDSSGGNTGELFF.